This T cell receptor (beta chain) was captured by sequencing in a study of glioma-infiltrating T cells after dendritic cell vaccination. Study-wide results and caveats: Complete blood and tumor specimen sets were limited to few patients.

Input was around 1.9 ug genomic DNA, or all available if less. Some clones are missing from TCRdb's copy, which holds only in-frame ones; the method was immunoSEQ multiplex PCR. The data contain 85,000 to 100,000 clones, roughly 85% of them singletons. As to this clone: Its target is not known.

CDR1 SGHNT and CDR2 YYREEE come from the germline V gene (reference sequence). With 0 bases removed from V and 2 bases from J, the gap between germline ends came to 9 bases. This CDR3 contains 14 residues. Time point specified: after dendritic cell vaccination, including at tumor progression/relapse. This specimen was blood, taken after dendritic cell vaccination. This receptor was obtained from a human donor with glioblastoma. V and J are TRBV5-4 and TRBJ2-7; possible D gene TRBD1, 6 bases. The DNA of the CDR3 is TGTGCCAGCAGCTTGGGCTGGGGGCCCTACGAGCAGTACTTC. Amino acids: CASSLGWGPYEQYF. The full variable domain, rest sourced from reference TRBV5-4 and TRBJ2-7, is ETGVTQSPTHLIKTRGQQVTLRCSSQSGHNTVSWYQQALGQGPQFIFQYYREEENGRGNFPPRFSGLQFPNYSSELNVNALELDDSALYLCASSLGWGPYEQYFGPGTRLTVT.